This T cell receptor beta chain was profiled in a study of regulatory T cells in long-lasting Graves disease. CDR3-region Arm-PCR and iRepertoire HTBI primers produced the TCR beta libraries. TCRdb reprocessed the multiplex PCR reads via MiXCR and lists one record per CDR3 protein. Here the sample spans more than 300,000 distinct CDR3 sequences, around 15% being singletons. CDR3 size: 16 residues. V was pared by 5 bases and J by 4 bases, with 13 bases of the junction left unmatched. Germline CDR1 and CDR2: DFQATT and SNEGSKA (reference sequence). This clonotype appeared a few times. Time point denoted: newly diagnosed GD, antithyroid drugs for less than 3 months. Researchers made the TCR library from RNA that was extracted from PBMCs. A blood draw put about 9 milliliters of peripheral blood into EDTA tubes.

This chain links TRBV20-1 with TRBJ1-2; 10 nucleotides agree with TRBD1. The clonotype originates from a female donor with Graves disease. The specimen was peripheral blood mononuclear cells (PBMCs), collected at new diagnosis, from a patient treated with antithyroid drugs. In nucleotides, the CDR3 is TGCAGTGCTGGAGGGGGGACAGGGGAGCGAAGCTATGGCTACACCTTC. Protein sequence: CSAGGGTGERSYGYTF.